This T cell receptor (beta chain) was recorded in a study of blood T cell repertoires in COVID-19. About the research overall: Acute and convalescent COVID-19 samples came from the United States, Italy and Spain. The cDNA or gDNA used as material had been derived from T cells, B-cell-depleted T cells, or PBMCs.

This CDR3 contains 14 residues. Losses at the gene ends were 4 bases for V and 5 bases for J; bases not matched to a gene: 6. Germline lookup yields CDR1 SGHVS and CDR2 FQNEAQ. Authors' data handling: Reference gene primers were amplified, and this amplification served to estimate nucleated cell counts. Here immunoSEQ multiplex PCR was the method, and the copy in TCRdb shows in-frame clones only, minus some. V and J calls and clone size are given by that table; D and trimming were obtained from the DNA. The top ten hold 15% of the sample, which has 65,000 to 85,000 clones, about four fifths seen once.

The gene calls are TRBV7-8 and TRBJ2-5; 8 positions match TRBD2. The TCR was taken from a human donor in a cohort sampled during active COVID-19. The source material was peripheral blood. The CDR3 is CASSSGLAGETQYF. In nucleotides, the CDR3 is TGTGCCAGCAGCTCCGGACTAGCTGGGGAGACCCAGTACTTC. The whole variable domain, filled in from reference TRBV7-8 and TRBJ2-5, reads GAGVSQSPRYKVAKRGQDVALRCDPISGHVSLFWYQQALGQGPEFLTYFQNEAQLDKSGLPSDRFFAERPEGSVSTLKIQRTQQEDSAVYLCASSSGLAGETQYFGPGTRLLVL.